The subject of this entry is one T cell receptor beta chain. Its antigen remains unidentified. In germline, CDR1 is SNHLY, CDR2 FYNNEI. The CDR3 totals 12 residues. These data come from a study of CXCR3-negative and CXCR3-positive naive CD8 T cells. Findings and caveats of the study: Surface CD5 was comparable between naive subsets; TCR strength was inferred from TRB CDR3 properties.

All CD8+ T cell subsets were sorted in triplicate at 250,000 to 300,000 cells each. Phenotypically, naive CD8+ T cells corresponded to CD45RO-CCR7+CD27+CD95-. The authors prepared UMI-labeled TRB cDNA libraries by 5' RACE. TCRdb reanalyzed the 5' RACE reads, giving one entry per CDR3 protein sequence and no DNA. The sample table sets out about 41,000 distinct CDR3 sequences. The sample consisted of naive CXCR3- CD8+ T cells from blood. Subset of the sample: CD45RO-CCR7+CD27+CD95- naive CD8+ T cells lacking CXCR3 (TNR3-). The gene calls are TRBV2 and TRBJ2-7. This TCR came from a human donor in good health. Some clones in this sample may be carry-over from other donors' samples. CDR3 amino acids: CASSSQADEQYF.